Below, one T cell receptor beta chain is given with its context. The antigen remains unidentified. V trimming: 0 bases; J trimming: 6 bases; junction bases outside the gene matches: 19. The CDR3 extends over 19 amino acids. Germline V gene sequence: CDR1 MNHNS, CDR2 SASEGT. Researchers ran the PCR with 60 Vbeta and 13 Jbeta primers. The protocol was immunoSEQ multiplex PCR, while the TCRdb copy is restricted to in-frame clones and leaves out a portion. The profile shows roughly 160,000 clones, 70% to 80% of them singletons. The source of the sample is a study of cytomegalovirus exposure and HLA in healthy donors. Study results and limitations: TCR beta sequences reportedly predicted the HLA-A and HLA-B alleles of most subjects accurately. Sequencing probably produced one cluster of sequence variants that were highly shared. Other equally common chains were less clonally expanded than HLA-associated TCR beta chains, a later analysis showed. A reported reduction in N-insertions relative to the approximately 600-donor mean was seen in an Asian-associated ancestry cluster in a later analysis.

This TCR came from a man younger than 45 in good health and CMV-seropositive. The genes are TRBV6-1 and TRBJ1-2; 7 nucleotides align to TRBD1. Material: PBMCs. CDR3 nucleotide sequence: TGTGCCAGCAGTGAAGCGCGTTATTCCGGACTGGACAGGATCCATGGCTACACCTTC. This codes for CASSEARYSGLDRIHGYTF.